Listed here is a single TCR beta chain. This sample was taken from a study of graft-versus-host responses after intestinal transplantation. The junction had 4 bases not matched to a gene; V was cut back by 5 bases and J by 0 bases. Germline loops: CDR1 SGHRS, CDR2 YFSETQ. The CDR3 spans 14 residues. Measured with immunoSEQ multiplex PCR; TCRdb has only the in-frame clones, and not every one. The sample records 74,000 or so clones, about nine tenths being singletons. Material: PBMCs, obtained 98 days after intestinal transplantation. The TCR was taken from a human patient who received an intestinal transplant, so some T cells may come from the graft donor. V is TRBV5-1 and J is TRBJ2-5, with TRBD2 identical over 7 bases. CDR3 sequence reads: CASRRGSYQETQYF. The CDR3 region has the DNA TGCGCCAGCAGGCGGGGGTCGTACCAAGAGACCCAGTACTTC.